The 4 T cell receptor beta chains listed next were all sequenced from one sample in a study of T cells after posttransplantation cyclophosphamide. TCRdb's table, derived via immunoSEQ multiplex PCR, lists solely in-frame clones and lacks some. This sample has over 15,000 clones; approximately 94% occur once, and the top ten carry under 0.3%. The naive gate required viable CD3+CD4+ or CD3+CD8+ cells with CCR7+CD45RA+CD45RO-CD95-CD27+CD28+ phenotype. Source material: naive CD4+ T cells sorted from blood. All receptors come from a woman between 45 and 65 years old in good health and a related stem cell transplant donor.

The V and J genes are TRBV7-8 and TRBJ2-5; 8 nucleotides agree with TRBD2. V lost 6 bases to trimming and J lost 5 bases; unmatched junction nucleotides: 11. The germline V gene has CDR1 SGHVS and CDR2 FQNEAQ. The length of the CDR3 is 15 residues. The CDR3 spells CASSNFLTSEETQYF. The CDR3 DNA follows: TGTGCCAGCAGTAATTTTCTGACTAGCGAGGAGACCCAGTACTTC.

The rearrangement links TRBV10-3 to TRBJ1-1; 8 positions agree with TRBD1. CDR3 length: 15 residues. The junction had 5 bases not matched to a gene; V was cut back by 4 bases and J by 1 base. CDR1 and CDR2 from the germline V gene are ENHRY and SYGVKD. The CDR3 nucleotides read TGTGCCATCAGTGTGGGGACAGGAGAGAACACTGAAGCTTTCTTT. Amino acid sequence: CAISVGTGENTEAFF.

The chain combines TRBV27 with TRBJ2-7; 10 positions match TRBD1. Germline CDR1 is MNHEY and CDR2 is SMNVEV (reference sequence). This CDR3 contains 13 residues. V was pared by 8 bases and J by 3 bases, with 4 bases of the junction left unmatched. CDR3 DNA: TGTGCCAGCGCGACAGGGGGCCGCTACGAGCAGTACTTC. This encodes CASATGGRYEQYF.

The chain links TRBV2 to TRBJ1-4; D is perhaps TRBD1 (6 bases). The CDR3 sequence is 15 residues long. Germline V gives CDR1 SNHLY, CDR2 FYNNEI. Between the trimmed V and J ends, which lost 7 bases and 7 bases, there was a span of 19 bases. In DNA form, the CDR3 reads TGTGCCAGCAACTCTCAAGGGGGGGTCAGTGAAAAACTGTTTTTT. Protein product: CASNSQGGVSEKLFF.